These 29 T cell receptor beta chains were all obtained from the same sample, sequenced in a study of blood T cell repertoires in COVID-19. Libraries were prepared by immunoSEQ multiplex PCR; TCRdb keeps only in-frame clonotypes and omits some of them. The sample carries about 210,000 clones, 80% to 85% recorded once. The sample comprised peripheral blood. The receptors here all came from a woman aged 70-85 years with COVID-19, enrolled during active disease.

The chain couples TRBV27 to TRBJ2-7; 7 bases agree with TRBD2. The V gene end was trimmed by 4 bases and the J gene end by 2 bases; junction bases not matched to a gene: 2. The CDR3 sequence is 13 residues long. Germline CDR1 reads MNHEY; CDR2 reads SMNVEV (reference sequence). The CDR3 loop is CASSWGLTYEQYF. The CDR3 nucleotides read TGTGCCAGCAGTTGGGGACTAACCTACGAGCAGTACTTC.

The V gene is TRBV7-3, the J gene TRBJ1-1, with D perhaps TRBD1 (5 bases). Trimming took 3 bases from V and 2 from J, leaving 19 bases between them. The V gene's germline CDR1 is SGHTA and CDR2 FQGTGA. There are 17 residues in the CDR3. The CDR3 DNA follows: TGTGCCAGCAGCTTCCAGCGAACAGGCCCCCTAAACACTGAAGCTTTCTTT. Translation gives CASSFQRTGPLNTEAFF.

J is TRBJ1-4 and V is TRBV28, with TRBD1 as a possible D gene (5 bases). V was cut by 1 base and J by 7 bases, with 13 bases left in between. This CDR3 has 15 residues. CDR1 is MDHEN and CDR2 is SYDVKM in the germline V gene. The CDR3 loop reads CASSLFRVGGEKLFF. The CDR3 DNA reads TGTGCCAGCAGTTTATTCAGGGTGGGGGGTGAAAAACTGTTTTTT.

In this sample, this clone turned up once. The V gene is TRBV30, the J gene TRBJ1-4, with D possibly being TRBD1 (6 bases). In germline, CDR1 is GTSNPN, CDR2 SVGIG (reference sequence). This CDR3 region has 15 residues. V lost 0 bases to trimming and J lost 7 bases, with 15 bases between them. The CDR3 protein is CAWSVPRGGSEKLFF. The CDR3 DNA reads TGTGCCTGGAGTGTACCGAGGGGGGGAAGTGAAAAACTGTTTTTT.

This clone was detected once. The chain is built from TRBV30 and TRBJ1-6; the D gene is possibly TRBD1 (6 bases). Trimming removed 8 bases from V and 5 bases from J, with 13 bases in between. Germline lookup yields CDR1 GTSNPN and CDR2 SVGIG (reference sequence). The CDR3 totals 13 residues. CDR3 amino acids: CAGTQVDNSPLHF. The CDR3 coding sequence is TGTGCCGGGACACAGGTGGATAATTCACCCCTCCACTTT. Filled out from reference TRBV30 and TRBJ1-6, the complete variable domain reads SQTIHQWPATLVQPVGSPLSLECTVEGTSNPNLYWYRQAAGRGLQLLFYSVGIGQISSEVPQNLSASRPQDRQFILSSKKLLLSDSGFYLCAGTQVDNSPLHFGNGTRLTVT.

This chain uses TRBV21-1 with TRBJ2-6; TRBD1, the table's D call, lacks a check against the DNA. TRBV21-1 has pseudogene status. The CDR3 is 18 amino acids. The CDR3 DNA follows: TGTGCCAGCAGCAAAGCTAGGGGCGTGAAATCTGGGGCCAACGTCCTGACTTTC. This encodes CASSKARGVKSGANVLTF.

The CDR3 is CASSTTGGNTEAFF. The CDR3 bases are TGTGCCAGCAGCACGACAGGGGGCAACACTGAAGCTTTCTTT. The rearrangement joins TRBV7-2 to TRBJ1-1; 10 bases match TRBD1. Germline CDR1 reads SGHTA; CDR2 reads FQGNSA. The CDR3 runs 14 residues. V was pared by 5 bases and J by 2 bases, with 2 bases of the junction left unmatched.

The chain joins TRBV5-1 to TRBJ2-3, with D possibly being TRBD2 (5 bases). The V end lost 5 bases, the J end lost 0 bases, and 13 bases lay between the germline ends. The CDR3 extends over 15 amino acids. Per the germline V gene, CDR1 is SGHRS and CDR2 is YFSETQ. This CDR3 is CASRPVGVSTDTQYF. The CDR3 DNA sequence: TGCGCCAGCAGACCCGTCGGGGTAAGCACAGATACGCAGTATTTT. The variable domain in full, completed from reference TRBV5-1 and TRBJ2-3, reads KAGVTQTPRYLIKTRGQQVTLSCSPISGHRSVSWYQQTPGQGLQFLFEYFSETQRNKGNFPGRFSGRQFSNSRSEMNVSTLELGDSALYLCASRPVGVSTDTQYFGPGTRLTVL.

The chain has TRBV5-1 and TRBJ1-3; D gene ambiguous. Germline CDR1 is SGHRS and CDR2 is YFSETQ. Trimming left V 4 bases short and J 0 bases short, with 5 bases between. The CDR3 has 13 amino acids. The CDR3 DNA reads as TGCGCCAGCAGCCCTACCTCTGGAAACACCATATATTTT. Translating gives CASSPTSGNTIYF.

The V call is TRBV5-1, the J call TRBJ2-7; D is possibly TRBD1 (5 bases). The CDR3 extends over 14 amino acids. The germline CDR1 and CDR2 sequences are SGHRS and YFSETQ. V was cut by 4 bases and J by 2 bases, with 13 bases left in between. CDR3 sequence: CASSATERAYEQYF. In DNA, the CDR3 is TGCGCCAGCAGCGCGACAGAAAGGGCCTACGAGCAGTACTTC. The whole variable domain, filled in from reference TRBV5-1 and TRBJ2-7, reads KAGVTQTPRYLIKTRGQQVTLSCSPISGHRSVSWYQQTPGQGLQFLFEYFSETQRNKGNFPGRFSGRQFSNSRSEMNVSTLELGDSALYLCASSATERAYEQYFGPGTRLTVT.

This clone has a handful of counts. This chain uses TRBV28 with TRBJ1-2; 9 bases are a match to TRBD1. The germline gives CDR1 MDHEN, CDR2 SYDVKM. V was pared by 5 bases and J by 4 bases, with 8 bases of the junction left unmatched. This CDR3 has 15 amino acids. CDR3 sequence: CASSAPGQGSYGYTF. The DNA of the CDR3 is TGTGCCAGCAGTGCGCCGGGACAGGGAAGCTATGGCTACACCTTC.

The count of this clone is one. The chain has TRBV28 and TRBJ1-1, with 9 bases matching TRBD1. CDR1 is MDHEN, CDR2 SYDVKM, per germline. With V trimmed by 3 bases and J by 10 bases, 6 bases remained unmatched. The CDR3 is 13 amino acids. CDR3 residues: CASSLSGDRVAFF. The CDR3 region has the DNA TGTGCCAGCAGTTTGTCGGGGGACAGGGTAGCTTTCTTT.

This chain connects TRBV9 to TRBJ2-5; 15 positions match TRBD2. Germline CDR1 SGDLS, CDR2 YYNGEE. J lost 5 bases, V lost 0 bases, and 5 bases had no gene match. This CDR3 spans 17 amino acids. CDR3 nucleotides: TGTGCCAGCAGCGTAGGGACTAGCGGGAGGGCCGTGGAGACCCAGTACTTC. Protein sequence: CASSVGTSGRAVETQYF.

V gene TRBV25-1 combines with J gene TRBJ1-4; 7 positions match TRBD1. This CDR3 is 14 amino acids long. Unmatched junction bases numbered 8, after V lost 5 bases and J lost 8 bases. Germline CDR1 MGHDK, CDR2 SYGVNS. The CDR3: CASSSGQLREKLFF. CDR3 in DNA: TGTGCCAGCAGTTCGGGACAGCTAAGGGAAAAACTGTTTTTT.

This clone was picked up one time. The CDR3 sequence is CASSSDRVTGELFF. Written as DNA, the CDR3 is TGTGCCAGCAGCTCCGACAGGGTCACCGGGGAGCTGTTTTTT. The chain uses TRBV7-9 and TRBJ2-2, with 7 bases lining up with TRBD1. With V trimmed by 4 bases and J by 4 bases, 3 bases remained unmatched. The CDR3 is 14 residues long. Looked up from germline, CDR1 is SEHNR and CDR2 is FQNEAQ (reference sequence). Full variable domain (missing parts from reference TRBV7-9 and TRBJ2-2): DTGVSQNPRHKITKRGQNVTFRCDPISEHNRLYWYRQTLGQGPEFLTYFQNEAQLEKSRLLSDRFSAERPKGSFSTLEIQRTEQGDSAMYLCASSSDRVTGELFFGEGSRLTVL.

In its sample, this clone was seen a few times. The chain has TRBV6-6 and TRBJ1-2; 7 positions agree with TRBD1. The V segment lost 4 bases and the J segment 8 bases; nucleotides outside the gene matches: 7. Germline CDR1 MNHNY, CDR2 SVGAGI (reference sequence). CDR3 length equals 13 residues. CDR3 amino acids: CASSLGQSQGYTF. The CDR3 nucleotides are TGTGCCAGCAGTTTGGGACAGTCCCAGGGCTACACCTTC.

The chain combines TRBV18 with TRBJ2-4; TRBD1 aligns across 9 bases. V shed 4 bases and J 0 bases; nucleotides not matched to a gene: 16. Germline lookup yields CDR1 KGHSH and CDR2 LQKENI. There are 20 residues in the CDR3. This chain's CDR3 is CASSLTGTGSKFLAKNIQYF. CDR3 DNA sequence: TGTGCCAGCTCACTAACCGGGACAGGGTCCAAGTTCTTAGCCAAAAACATTCAGTACTTC.

This chain uses TRBV29-1 with TRBJ1-1; 7 bases align to TRBD1. V gave up 7 bases and J gave up 3 bases; unmatched junction bases: 5. Germline V CDR1 and CDR2: SQVTM, ANQGSEA. The CDR3 has 12 residues. The CDR3 sequence is CSGWDSHTEAFF. CDR3 in DNA: TGCAGCGGTTGGGACAGCCACACTGAAGCTTTCTTT.

The chain is built from TRBV19 and TRBJ1-1, with a possible D match to TRBD1 (5 bases). There are 14 residues in the CDR3. Trimming pared 0 bases from V and 4 bases from J, leaving 9 bases between. Looked up from germline, CDR1 is LNHDA and CDR2 is SQIVND (reference sequence). CDR3 coding DNA: TGTGCCAGTAGTATAGAAGGGGCGGTCACTGAAGCTTTCTTT. Translating it yields CASSIEGAVTEAFF.

The chain has TRBV18 and TRBJ1-5; D ambiguous. The CDR3 loop spans 16 amino acids. Germline lookup yields CDR1 KGHSH and CDR2 LQKENI. The V and J ends lost 3 bases and 1 base respectively, with 13 bases between them. The CDR3 protein is CASSPGRAGSNQPQHF. The CDR3 region has the DNA TGTGCCAGCTCACCTGGGAGGGCTGGGAGCAATCAGCCCCAGCATTTT.

The chain employs TRBV11-2 and TRBJ2-3; D is perhaps TRBD2 (5 bases). This CDR3 has 16 amino acids. Germline CDR1 is SGHAT and CDR2 is FQNNGV. V was pared by 5 bases and J by 1 base, with 16 bases between. As DNA, the CDR3 is TGTGCCAGCAGCCCTGGCCCGGGAAATGGCACAGATACGCAGTATTTT. Its protein is CASSPGPGNGTDTQYF.

CDR3: CASRKTSGSVGEQYF. CDR3 DNA sequence: TGCGCCAGCAGAAAAACTAGCGGGAGCGTTGGCGAGCAGTACTTC. This chain links TRBV5-1 with TRBJ2-7, with 11 nucleotides matching TRBD2. V lost 5 bases to trimming and J lost 6 bases; unmatched junction nucleotides: 10. The CDR3 loop spans 15 amino acids. Germline CDR1 is SGHRS and CDR2 is YFSETQ.

The chain has TRBV18 and TRBJ2-3; unclear D gene. This CDR3 is built from 14 residues. V lost 0 bases and J 1 base, leaving 5 bases between the germline ends. The V gene's germline CDR1 is KGHSH and CDR2 LQKENI. The CDR3 coding sequence is TGTGCCAGCTCACCACCGTCAGGCACAGATACGCAGTATTTT. This encodes CASSPPSGTDTQYF. Full variable domain (missing parts from reference TRBV18 and TRBJ2-3): NAGVMQNPRHLVRRRGQEARLRCSPMKGHSHVYWYRQLPEEGLKFMVYLQKENIIDESGMPKERFSAEFPKEGPSILRIQQVVRGDSAAYFCASSPPSGTDTQYFGPGTRLTVL.

Points on this clone: Mismatch with germline at one junction end may stem from a read error. The V gene is TRBV27, the J gene TRBJ1-5; the D is unclear. In germline, CDR1 is MNHEY, CDR2 SMNVEV (reference sequence). The CDR3 is 14 residues long. The CDR3 protein is CASSLSSPGQPQHF. The CDR3, as DNA: TGTGCCAGCAGTCTATCTTCACCGGGTCAGCCCCAGCATTTT.

Written as DNA, the CDR3 is TGTGCCAGTAGTATAAGGACTAGCGAAAATGAGCAGTTCTTC. Protein: CASSIRTSENEQFF. The chain carries TRBV19 and TRBJ2-1; 9 nucleotides agree with TRBD2. The length of the CDR3 is 14 residues. The germline gives CDR1 LNHDA, CDR2 SQIVND (reference sequence). Trimming cost V 2 bases and J 7 bases; bases outside gene matches: 3. Supplemented by reference TRBV19 and TRBJ2-1, the full variable domain reads DGGITQSPKYLFRKEGQNVTLSCEQNLNHDAMYWYRQDPGQGLRLIYYSQIVNDFQKGDIAEGYSVSREKKESFPLTVTSAQKNPTAFYLCASSIRTSENEQFFGPGTRLTVL.

The chain employs TRBV19 and TRBJ2-2, with D uncertain. The CDR3 runs to 14 residues. The V end lost 3 bases, the J end lost 4 bases, and 9 bases lay between the germline ends. The V gene's germline CDR1 is LNHDA and CDR2 SQIVND (reference sequence). Here the CDR3 DNA reads TGTGCCAGTAGTATCGCGACACCCACCGGGGAGCTGTTTTTT. Amino acid sequence: CASSIATPTGELFF. Full variable domain (remainder filled in from reference TRBV19 and TRBJ2-2): DGGITQSPKYLFRKEGQNVTLSCEQNLNHDAMYWYRQDPGQGLRLIYYSQIVNDFQKGDIAEGYSVSREKKESFPLTVTSAQKNPTAFYLCASSIATPTGELFFGEGSRLTVL.

The V and J genes are TRBV5-1 and TRBJ2-1, with 8 bases identical to TRBD2. Germline V gene sequence: CDR1 SGHRS, CDR2 YFSETQ. The junction had 10 bases not matched to a gene; V was cut back by 3 bases and J by 5 bases. This CDR3 has 16 residues. CDR3 bases: TGCGCCAGCAGCTCCGGGACTAGATACCCCAACAATGAGCAGTTCTTC. Its protein is CASSSGTRYPNNEQFF.

CDR3 nucleotide sequence: TGCGCCAGCAAGTTTGGGACAGGTGGTACTGGAAACACCATATATTTT. It codes for CASKFGTGGTGNTIYF. This rearrangement joins TRBV5-1 to TRBJ1-3, with 8 bases matching TRBD1. J was trimmed by 2 bases and V by 6 bases; bases with no gene match: 10. This CDR3 spans 16 amino acids. CDR1 and CDR2 from the germline V gene are SGHRS and YFSETQ.

The rearrangement joins TRBV18 to TRBJ2-2; D is ambiguous. CDR1 KGHSH and CDR2 LQKENI come from the germline V gene. The germline V and J ends were trimmed by 3 bases and 0 bases, with 5 bases remaining between them. This CDR3 is 14 amino acids long. The CDR3 region is CASSPLANTGELFF. The CDR3 coding sequence is TGTGCCAGCTCACCGCTAGCGAACACCGGGGAGCTGTTTTTT.